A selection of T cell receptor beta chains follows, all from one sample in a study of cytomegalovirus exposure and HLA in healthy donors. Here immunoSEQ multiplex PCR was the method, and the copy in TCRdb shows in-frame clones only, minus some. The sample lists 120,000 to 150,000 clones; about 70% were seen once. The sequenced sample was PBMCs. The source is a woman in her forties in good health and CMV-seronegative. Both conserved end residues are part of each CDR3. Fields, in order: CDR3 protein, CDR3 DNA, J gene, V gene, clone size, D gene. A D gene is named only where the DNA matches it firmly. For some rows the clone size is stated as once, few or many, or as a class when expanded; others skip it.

cdr3_aa: CSVDRGYEQYF; cdr3_nt: TGCAGCGTTGACAGGGGCTACGAGCAGTACTTC; j_call: TRBJ2-7; v_call: TRBV29-1; clone_size: -; d_call: -
cdr3_aa: CASSIAATVIGANVLTF; cdr3_nt: TGTGCCAGTAGTATAGCCGCTACAGTCATCGGGGCCAACGTCCTGACTTTC; j_call: TRBJ2-6; v_call: TRBV19; clone_size: few; d_call: -
cdr3_aa: CASSPWTGANTEAFF; cdr3_nt: TGTGCCAGTAGTCCCTGGACAGGGGCGAACACTGAAGCTTTCTTT; j_call: TRBJ1-1; v_call: TRBV19; clone_size: -; d_call: TRBD1
cdr3_aa: CASQRGLAGGGTDTQYF; cdr3_nt: TGTGCCAGTCAGAGGGGACTAGCGGGAGGTGGCACAGATACGCAGTATTTT; j_call: TRBJ2-3; v_call: TRBV19; clone_size: -; d_call: TRBD2
cdr3_aa: CASRRQGMANVLTF; cdr3_nt: TGTGCCAGCAGACGACAGGGAATGGCCAACGTCCTGACTTTC; j_call: TRBJ2-6; v_call: TRBV28; clone_size: few; d_call: TRBD1
cdr3_aa: CASSLAPQDTQYF; cdr3_nt: TGTGCCAGCAGCTTAGCCCCCCAAGATACGCAGTATTTT; j_call: TRBJ2-3; v_call: TRBV11-2; clone_size: -; d_call: -
cdr3_aa: CASSLDEWRGLPRNNEQFF; cdr3_nt: TGTGCCAGCAGTTTAGATGAGTGGCGGGGGCTCCCCAGGAACAATGAGCAGTTCTTC; j_call: TRBJ2-1; v_call: TRBV28; clone_size: -; d_call: -
cdr3_aa: CASSQLAGGYNEQFF; cdr3_nt: TGTGCCAGCAGTCAACTAGCGGGAGGGTACAATGAGCAGTTCTTC; j_call: TRBJ2-1; v_call: TRBV6-5; clone_size: once; d_call: TRBD2
cdr3_aa: CAWSAYQGASGYTF; cdr3_nt: TGTGCCTGGAGTGCCTATCAGGGGGCCAGTGGCTACACCTTC; j_call: TRBJ1-2; v_call: TRBV30; clone_size: -; d_call: TRBD1
cdr3_aa: CATSPPGQFTYEQYF; cdr3_nt: TGTGCCACCTCTCCTCCGGGACAGTTTACCTACGAGCAGTACTTC; j_call: TRBJ2-7; v_call: TRBV19; clone_size: -; d_call: TRBD1
cdr3_aa: CASSWGTERGNQPQHF; cdr3_nt: TGTGCCAGCAGCTGGGGGACAGAAAGGGGCAATCAGCCCCAGCATTTT; j_call: TRBJ1-5; v_call: TRBV5-8; clone_size: once; d_call: TRBD1
cdr3_aa: CASSFRGQSGYGYTF; cdr3_nt: TGTGCCAGCAGTTTTCGGGGACAGTCGGGCTATGGCTACACCTTC; j_call: TRBJ1-2; v_call: TRBV27; clone_size: few; d_call: TRBD1
cdr3_aa: CASSRGPTLYEQYF; cdr3_nt: TGTGCCAGCAGCCGAGGGCCGACGCTCTACGAGCAGTACTTC; j_call: TRBJ2-7; v_call: TRBV13; clone_size: -; d_call: -
cdr3_aa: CASSPGRGGVWETQYF; cdr3_nt: TGTGCCAGCAGTCCCGGGAGGGGGGGCGTTTGGGAGACCCAGTACTTC; j_call: TRBJ2-5; v_call: TRBV9; clone_size: once; d_call: TRBD2
cdr3_aa: CASSLRGARGGGTEAFF; cdr3_nt: TGTGCCAGCAGTTTAAGAGGGGCACGGGGAGGTGGCACTGAAGCTTTCTTT; j_call: TRBJ1-1; v_call: TRBV27; clone_size: -; d_call: -
cdr3_aa: CASSPMTSGGAVLNEQFF; cdr3_nt: TGTGCCAGCTCCCCGATGACTAGCGGGGGGGCGGTTCTGAATGAGCAGTTCTTC; j_call: TRBJ2-1; v_call: TRBV18; clone_size: -; d_call: TRBD2
cdr3_aa: CASSFVAGHSYEQYF; cdr3_nt: TGCGCCAGCAGCTTCGTAGCGGGCCACTCCTACGAGCAGTACTTC; j_call: TRBJ2-7; v_call: TRBV5-1; clone_size: -; d_call: TRBD2
cdr3_aa: CASSEGTGWYGYTF; cdr3_nt: TGTGCCAGCAGTGAAGGGACAGGGTGGTATGGCTACACCTTC; j_call: TRBJ1-2; v_call: TRBV25-1; clone_size: -; d_call: TRBD1
cdr3_aa: CASSAVNSVGGGYGYTF; cdr3_nt: TGCGCCAGCAGCGCCGTAAACTCGGTAGGGGGCGGCTATGGCTACACCTTC; j_call: TRBJ1-2; v_call: TRBV5-1; clone_size: few; d_call: TRBD1
cdr3_aa: CASSLATRQVTEAFF; cdr3_nt: TGTGCCAGCAGCTTAGCAACTCGACAGGTCACTGAAGCTTTCTTT; j_call: TRBJ1-1; v_call: TRBV7-8; clone_size: -; d_call: -
cdr3_aa: CASSLQRDLPYNEQFF; cdr3_nt: TGTGCCAGCAGTTTACAACGGGACTTGCCCTACAATGAGCAGTTCTTC; j_call: TRBJ2-1; v_call: TRBV28; clone_size: -; d_call: -
cdr3_aa: CASSLAFVQGNEQYF; cdr3_nt: TGCGCCAGCAGCTTGGCTTTCGTCCAGGGCAACGAGCAGTACTTC; j_call: TRBJ2-7; v_call: TRBV5-1; clone_size: once; d_call: -
cdr3_aa: CASRGTSGNTDTQYF; cdr3_nt: TGTGCCAGCAGGGGGACTAGCGGAAACACAGATACGCAGTATTTT; j_call: TRBJ2-3; v_call: TRBV6-1; clone_size: -; d_call: TRBD2
cdr3_aa: CASSATAGPSYEQYF; cdr3_nt: TGTGCCAGCAGTGCTACGGCGGGCCCTTCCTACGAGCAGTACTTC; j_call: TRBJ2-7; v_call: TRBV2; clone_size: -; d_call: -
cdr3_aa: CASSLWRQGASNYGYTF; cdr3_nt: TGCGCCAGCAGCTTGTGGCGACAGGGGGCTTCTAACTATGGCTACACCTTC; j_call: TRBJ1-2; v_call: TRBV5-1; clone_size: -; d_call: TRBD1
cdr3_aa: CASSTGLVILQETQYF; cdr3_nt: TGTGCCAGCTCAACGGGACTAGTGATTCTCCAAGAGACCCAGTACTTC; j_call: TRBJ2-5; v_call: TRBV18; clone_size: -; d_call: TRBD2
cdr3_aa: CASSLALGGVSGNTIYF; cdr3_nt: TGCGCCAGCAGCTTGGCATTAGGGGGCGTCTCTGGAAACACCATATATTTT; j_call: TRBJ1-3; v_call: TRBV5-1; clone_size: -; d_call: TRBD1
cdr3_aa: CASSSNTGVDTQYF; cdr3_nt: TGTGCCAGCAGCTCTAACACAGGGGTAGATACGCAGTATTTT; j_call: TRBJ2-3; v_call: TRBV11-3; clone_size: -; d_call: TRBD1
cdr3_aa: CASSELGGVFQETQYF; cdr3_nt: TGTGCCAGCAGTGAATTGGGGGGAGTTTTCCAGGAGACCCAGTACTTC; j_call: TRBJ2-5; v_call: TRBV25-1; clone_size: -; d_call: -
cdr3_aa: CASSFGPGSATEAFF; cdr3_nt: TGTGCCAGCAGTTTCGGCCCAGGGTCAGCCACTGAAGCTTTCTTT; j_call: TRBJ1-1; v_call: TRBV27; clone_size: once; d_call: -
cdr3_aa: CAGRRGDPEAFF; cdr3_nt: TGTGCTGGCCGCAGGGGGGATCCTGAAGCTTTCTTT; j_call: TRBJ1-1; v_call: TRBV30; clone_size: -; d_call: TRBD1
cdr3_aa: CASSSRQDRNEKLFF; cdr3_nt: TGTGCCAGCAGCTCCCGACAGGACAGGAATGAAAAACTGTTTTTT; j_call: TRBJ1-4; v_call: TRBV7-9; clone_size: -; d_call: TRBD1
cdr3_aa: CASSLEGGLAKNIQYF; cdr3_nt: TGTGCCAGCAGTTTGGAAGGAGGTCTAGCCAAAAACATTCAGTACTTC; j_call: TRBJ2-4; v_call: TRBV27; clone_size: few; d_call: -
cdr3_aa: CASGDSLVDGYTF; cdr3_nt: TGTGCCTCCGGGGACAGCTTGGTTGATGGCTACACCTTC; j_call: TRBJ1-2; v_call: TRBV10-3; clone_size: once; d_call: TRBD1
cdr3_aa: CASTGTGENTEAFF; cdr3_nt: TGCGCCAGCACCGGGACAGGGGAGAACACTGAAGCTTTCTTT; j_call: TRBJ1-1; v_call: TRBV5-1; clone_size: -; d_call: TRBD1
cdr3_aa: CASTTGTGGQPQHF; cdr3_nt: TGTGCCAGTACTACCGGGACAGGGGGTCAGCCCCAGCATTTT; j_call: TRBJ1-5; v_call: TRBV28; clone_size: -; d_call: TRBD1
cdr3_aa: CASRTRRTGGPQETQYF; cdr3_nt: TGCGCCAGCAGGACCAGACGGACAGGGGGCCCCCAAGAGACCCAGTACTTC; j_call: TRBJ2-5; v_call: TRBV5-1; clone_size: -; d_call: TRBD1
cdr3_aa: CASSLRGSETQYF; cdr3_nt: TGTGCCAGCAGCTTACGAGGAAGCGAGACCCAGTACTTC; j_call: TRBJ2-5; v_call: TRBV5-8; clone_size: -; d_call: -
cdr3_aa: CASIRDSSMNTEAFF; cdr3_nt: TGTGCCAGCATCCGGGACAGCTCAATGAACACTGAAGCTTTCTTT; j_call: TRBJ1-1; v_call: TRBV2; clone_size: -; d_call: TRBD1
cdr3_aa: CASSRRGQYETQYF; cdr3_nt: TGTGCCAGTAGTCGCAGGGGGCAGTATGAGACCCAGTACTTC; j_call: TRBJ2-5; v_call: TRBV19; clone_size: -; d_call: TRBD1
cdr3_aa: CASSSGLAGSTDTQYF; cdr3_nt: TGTGCCAGCTCTTCGGGACTAGCGGGGAGCACAGATACGCAGTATTTT; j_call: TRBJ2-3; v_call: TRBV18; clone_size: -; d_call: TRBD2
cdr3_aa: CASSPPFDRRLIYGYTF; cdr3_nt: TGTGCCAGCTCACCACCCTTCGACAGGCGGCTTATCTATGGCTACACCTTC; j_call: TRBJ1-2; v_call: TRBV18; clone_size: -; d_call: -
cdr3_aa: CASSRQGGTEAFF; cdr3_nt: TGTGCCAGCAGCAGACAGGGTGGCACTGAAGCTTTCTTT; j_call: TRBJ1-1; v_call: TRBV2; clone_size: -; d_call: TRBD1